The sequence of this T cell receptor beta chain was determined in a study of shared clonotypes between healthy human individuals (dated by TCRdb to 2020 to 2022). Looking at the study overall: The cohort comprised a couple of women and a few men aged 18 to 49 years. For each donor, CD4 naive and CD4 memory were each run on three plates, CD8 naive on two plates, and CD8 memory on one plate. The study deeply sequenced blood TCR repertoires of five healthy adults to estimate repertoire size and the extent of clonotype sharing between individuals. Different laboratories and diverse techniques were used to prepare libraries and sequence TCR repertoires, to increase sequencing depth and limit assay-specific biases. Each donor's leukapheresis produced roughly between roughly 0.85 and 9 billion PBMCs.

Via the germline V gene (reference sequence), CDR1 is MNHEY and CDR2 SMNVEV. Counted from cysteine to phenylalanine, this CDR3 has 19 amino acids. Solely the CDR3 DNA is kept, with 57 bases framed from the first base. V is reduced by 9 bases and J by 4 bases, leaving a spacing of 31 bases between them. Using the deep immunoSEQ assay, TCR CDR3 regions were amplified from genomic DNA by multiplex PCR. For each cell subset, the extracted genomic DNA was distributed evenly across all wells of several immunoSEQ 96-well plates, and each plate served as one replicate. For sorted subsets, each replicate PCR was loaded with 150 to 250 ng genomic DNA, equivalent to about 30,000 T cell genomes. The purified libraries were quantified using a Qubit 3.0 fluorometer, sized with a Bioanalyzer 2100, and then quantified again using the KAPA Library Quantification kit. Every immunoSEQ 96-well plate was sequenced on a dedicated single-read 150-cycle Illumina NextSeq 550 flow cell. The published analysis was carried out like this. Because only junctional sequences without quality scores were contained in the immunoSEQ output, filtering matching that applied to full-length reads could not be performed. Sequences were annotated with PyIR, a Python wrapper for IgBLAST v1.9, and V/J genes and CDR3 were assigned using IMGT germline references. Reads were removed for weak V/J assignments (E-value above 1e-6), missing CDR3, stop codons, out-of-frame junctions, or ambiguous translated residues. A V3J clonotype was defined by an identical inferred V gene, J gene, and CDR3 amino acid sequence. Percentage overlap between repertoires was computed as shared unique clonotypes divided by the size of the smaller repertoire. RTK rarefaction, the Chao1 estimator, and Recon v2.1 estimates of unobserved clonotypes were used to assess repertoire richness. For all TCRbeta clonotypes obtained by the gDNA method from several donors, generation probabilities were computed with OLGA. TCRdb limited this immuneACCESS table to in-frame rearrangements with V and J called. A share of clones is missing; checked studies link under half to unresolved V genes, and the rest is unexplained. V, J and clone size are taken as reported in that table, and D and trimming were inferred from the DNA itself. A total of 2 million to 2.5 million clones appear in this sample, less than 95% of them only once. The top ten constitute around 0.4% of the sample.

As to this clone: This receptor's antigen is unknown. No base quality information exists; no much larger clone differs at one position.

Beyond this particular receptor, the publication reports: Rarefaction of sorted-subset datasets indicated incomplete sequencing despite the large sequencing depth. Compared with non-shared clonotypes, clonotypes shared by all four sorted-subset donors had higher generation probabilities. Pairwise subsampling led to the expectation that sequencing depth would affect the degree of clonotype sharing among donors. Sampling was restricted to blood, and TCR repertoires in tissue are likely to differ from TCR repertoires in blood. The genetic and exposure-history diversity represented was limited by the small number of donors. Estimated clonotype richness was generally larger for naive than for memory subsets. When several donors were compared, the shared fraction of clonotypes was roughly 5% for naive CD4, about 4% for naive CD8, roughly 2.3% for memory CD4, and 0.4% for memory CD8.

The donors were healthy, HIV-negative adults with no recently reported acute infections or vaccinations. All donors were Caucasian adults living in Nashville, Tennessee, USA. CD4+ T cells were enriched by magnetic negative selection, after which naive cells were positively selected on CD45RA and the negative fraction was taken as the memory subset. Blood was collected by leukapheresis, and PBMCs were isolated by Ficoll-Histopaque density gradient centrifugation and then cryopreserved in liquid nitrogen vapor phase. Purity and quantity of every magnetically sorted T cell population were checked by analytical flow cytometry. Each sorted fraction had its genomic DNA isolated and then quantified by UV absorbance on a Nanodrop 2000c.

Here the chain combines TRBV27 and TRBJ1-5, and possibly TRBD1, on 5 matching bases. Sequencing input: naive CD4+ T cells from PBMCs. The intended sense of this specimen's cell subset or site label: CD45RA+ positively selected. The TCR comes from a man aged 18 to 29 in good health. Some clones in this sample may be carry-over from other donors' samples. The nucleotides read TGTGCCAGTACCTATGGTGGCCTGGCAGGGATATGGGGGAATCAGCCCCAGCATTTT. Translated, this is CASTYGGLAGIWGNQPQHF.